This record concerns one T cell receptor beta chain sequence. Its antigen is still unknown. TCRdb processed the 5' RACE reads anew with MiXCR; each CDR3 protein has one entry. Altogether 200,000 to 300,000 distinct CDR3 sequences are present, 3.6% being singletons, with the ten largest covering about a fifth. The CDR3 has 11 residues. Germline V gives CDR1 MNHEY, CDR2 SVGEGT. The V end was cut by 5 bases, the J end by 7 bases, with 7 bases between. The data belong to a study of T cells after yellow fever vaccination. Study in general: In the case of low-cell-number fractions, SMART-Seq v4 Ultra Low Input was used for preparation. Points from the study as a whole: Post-booster samples contained most primary-vaccination clones (approximately 95% CD4, almost 90% CD8).

The sequences come from PBMCs, collected 15 days after the yellow fever booster vaccination. The receptor comes from a man in his late teens or twenties who received the YFV17D yellow fever vaccine. The chain carries TRBV6-2 or TRBV6-3 and TRBJ2-3; D remains unclear. CDR3 sequence reads: CASSNGHTQYF. CDR3 coding DNA: TGTGCCAGCAGTAACGGGCATACGCAGTATTTT.